The 26 T cell receptor beta chains below all came from one sample that was sequenced in a study of T cells after yellow fever vaccination. TCRdb reprocessed the 5' RACE reads via MiXCR and lists one record per CDR3 protein. This table holds some 500,000 distinct CDR3 sequences, approximately 13% found once. Sequenced material: PBMCs, taken on the day of the yellow fever booster vaccination. The receptors originated from a young man who received the YFV17D yellow fever vaccine.

The chain recombines TRBV24-1 with TRBJ2-2; the match to TRBD1 covers 8 bases. With 2 bases clipped from V and 1 base from J, the junction kept 5 bases outside the gene matches. The CDR3 is made up of 17 amino acids. From germline, CDR1 is KGHDR and CDR2 SFDVKD. Written as DNA, the CDR3 is TGTGCCACCAGTGATTCCACCGGGACAGGGAACACCGGGGAGCTGTTTTTT. Translating gives CATSDSTGTGNTGELFF.

The V call is TRBV6-2 or TRBV6-3, the J call TRBJ1-5, with 7 positions matching TRBD1. The germline CDR1 and CDR2 sequences are MNHEY and SVGEGT. The CDR3 extends over 16 amino acids. J gave up 7 bases and V 0 bases, and 9 bases lay outside the gene matches. The CDR3 sequence: CASSYSSPTGRQPQHF. The CDR3 nucleotides are TGTGCCAGCAGTTACTCGAGTCCGACAGGGAGACAGCCCCAGCATTTT.

The sample holds a few counts of this clonotype. The genes are TRBV5-4 and TRBJ2-3, with D perhaps matching TRBD2 (6 bases). CDR3 length: 14 residues. Germline V gene data show CDR1 as SGHNT and CDR2 as YYREEE (reference sequence). The germline V and J ends were trimmed by 3 bases and 5 bases, with 13 bases remaining between them. As DNA, the CDR3 is TGTGCCAGCAGCTCATCGCGGGACCGAGATACGCAGTATTTT. Protein sequence: CASSSSRDRDTQYF.

The chain links TRBV20-1 to TRBJ2-3, with 8 positions matching TRBD2. Germline values: CDR1 DFQATT, CDR2 SNEGSKA (reference sequence). The CDR3 is 15 residues long. Trimming at V came to 6 bases and at J to 1 base, leaving 9 bases not matched to a gene. The CDR3 protein is CSAQEGTSRTDTQYF. Written as DNA, the CDR3 is TGCAGTGCGCAAGAGGGGACTAGTCGCACAGATACGCAGTATTTT.

This chain joins TRBV29-1 and TRBJ2-7, with D possibly matching TRBD2 (6 bases). The CDR3 consists of 15 residues. Germline lookup yields CDR1 SQVTM and CDR2 ANQGSEA. Trimming pared 1 base from V and 1 base from J, leaving 14 bases between. CDR3 sequence (DNA): TGCAGCGTTGAAGGGGAGGCAGGGAGATCCTACGAGCAGTACTTC. It specifies CSVEGEAGRSYEQYF.

The rearrangement uses TRBV7-9 and TRBJ2-1; D is unresolved. This CDR3 comprises 13 residues. Trimming pared 5 bases from V and 5 bases from J, leaving 10 bases between. Germline lookup yields CDR1 SEHNR and CDR2 FQNEAQ (reference sequence). The CDR3 spells CASSRIPDNEQFF. CDR3 bases: TGTGCCAGCAGCCGTATCCCGGACAATGAGCAGTTCTTC.

The rearrangement joins TRBV20-1 to TRBJ2-7, with no clear D. The CDR3 length is 13 residues. Trimming removed 6 bases from V and 4 bases from J, with 16 bases in between. From germline, CDR1 is DFQATT and CDR2 SNEGSKA (reference sequence). DNA of the CDR3: TGCAGTGCCCCGTTTGGGTTTCAGTACGAGCAGTACTTC. Protein product: CSAPFGFQYEQYF.

The chain combines TRBV10-3 with TRBJ1-5; TRBD1 matches at 8 bases. V dropped 9 bases and J dropped 1; count of bases not matched to a gene: 14. CDR1 ENHRY and CDR2 SYGVKD come from the germline V gene. This CDR3 region has 17 residues. The CDR3 loop reads CAISQPPGTGSNQPQHF. As DNA, the CDR3 is TGTGCCATTTCACAACCTCCCGGGACAGGAAGCAATCAGCCCCAGCATTTT.

This clonotype was seen a few times. The chain uses TRBV6-2 or TRBV6-3 and TRBJ2-3, with D unclear. Germline V gene data show CDR1 as MNHEY and CDR2 as SVGEGT. V shed 11 bases and J shed 7 bases, with 13 bases lying between them. This CDR3 is built from 11 residues. The CDR3 region is CASADGHTQYF. DNA for the CDR3: TGTGCCTCGGCGGACGGTCATACGCAGTATTTT.

The V and J genes are TRBV5-6 and TRBJ2-1; D may be TRBD2 (5 bases). The CDR3 runs to 16 residues. Between the trimmed V and J ends, which lost 4 bases and 3 bases, there was a span of 17 bases. Germline CDR1 and CDR2: SGHDT and YYEEEE. The CDR3 DNA follows: TGTGCCAGCAGCCCCCGCACGGGATGGGTCTACAATGAGCAGTTCTTC. Encoded protein: CASSPRTGWVYNEQFF.

The table lists this clonotype with a few counts. The V and J genes are TRBV5-1 and TRBJ2-2; 7 nucleotides line up with TRBD1. V lost 2 bases, J lost 0 bases, and 4 bases stayed unmatched. Germline V CDR1 and CDR2: SGHRS, YFSETQ. CDR3 length: 16 amino acids. CDR3 sequence reads: CASSLLGGANTGELFF. CDR3 DNA: TGCGCCAGCAGCTTATTAGGGGGCGCGAACACCGGGGAGCTGTTTTTT.

The table lists this clonotype with a few counts. This chain connects TRBV9 to TRBJ2-1, with 7 bases identical to TRBD2. There are 16 residues in the CDR3. Germline V gene lookup returns CDR1 SGDLS and CDR2 YYNGEE. The V gene end was trimmed by 1 base and the J gene end by 2 bases; junction bases not matched to a gene: 6. The CDR3: CASSVLAGVAYNEQFF. In DNA, the CDR3 is TGTGCCAGCAGCGTATTGGCGGGAGTAGCCTACAATGAGCAGTTCTTC.

The chain couples TRBV20-1 to TRBJ2-3; 7 bases match TRBD2. This CDR3 has 15 amino acids. The junction had 10 bases not matched to a gene; V was cut back by 5 bases and J by 2 bases. The V gene's germline CDR1 is DFQATT and CDR2 SNEGSKA (reference sequence). Written as DNA, the CDR3 is TGCAGTGCTGCGGTTCGTAGCGGGCACACAGATACGCAGTATTTT. It specifies CSAAVRSGHTDTQYF.

The chain is built from TRBV21-1 and TRBJ2-5; the table's TRBD1 call for D was not verified on the DNA. TRBV21-1 has pseudogene status. The length of the CDR3 is 16 residues. CDR3 nucleotide sequence: TGTGCCAGCGGCAAGATCCGGACAGGGTTGCGGGAGACCCAGTACTTC. It specifies CASGKIRTGLRETQYF.

The V and J genes are TRBV24-1 and TRBJ2-2; no clear D. In germline, CDR1 is KGHDR, CDR2 SFDVKD. Trimming left V 0 bases short and J 6 bases short, with 7 bases between. This CDR3 comprises 14 residues. CDR3 region: CATSDLRASGELFF. In DNA, the CDR3 is TGTGCCACCAGTGATTTGCGAGCTTCCGGGGAGCTGTTTTTT.

The table lists this clonotype with a few counts. The genes are TRBV27 and TRBJ2-7; maybe TRBD2 (6 bases). V gave up 8 bases and J gave up 3 bases, with 14 bases separating them. Germline V gives CDR1 MNHEY, CDR2 SMNVEV (reference sequence). The CDR3 is 13 residues long. DNA of the CDR3: TGTGCCAGCGCCCTGCGGCGGGGCTACGAGCAGTACTTC. Protein sequence: CASALRRGYEQYF.

This chain links TRBV6-1 with TRBJ1-5; maybe TRBD1 (5 bases). CDR3 length equals 13 residues. CDR1 and CDR2 (germline): MNHNS, SASEGT. V was clipped by 3 bases and J by 4 bases, with 7 bases between them. The CDR3: CASSEKGNQPQHF. The DNA of the CDR3 is TGTGCCAGCAGTGAGAAGGGGAATCAGCCCCAGCATTTT.

This clonotype was found a few times. The rearrangement joins TRBV29-1 to TRBJ2-7, with 10 bases fitting TRBD2. There are 14 residues in the CDR3. The V gene's germline CDR1 is SQVTM and CDR2 ANQGSEA. J gave up 7 bases and V 0 bases, and 6 bases lay outside the gene matches. The CDR3, as DNA: TGCAGCGTTGAAGAGAAAGCGGGAGGGTGGGAGCAGTACTTC. It yields the protein CSVEEKAGGWEQYF.

There are a few counts of this clonotype. This chain joins TRBV4-2 and TRBJ1-2; D gene ambiguous. The CDR3 sequence is 15 residues long. V was shortened by 1 base and J by 1 base, with 10 bases between the two germline ends. In germline, CDR1 is LGHNA, CDR2 YNFKEQ. CDR3 sequence reads: CASSQGGGDNYGYTF. The CDR3, as DNA: TGTGCCAGCAGCCAAGGCGGCGGGGATAACTATGGCTACACCTTC.

On this clonotype itself: A much larger clone differs by one base, so this may be a read error. This rearrangement joins TRBV18 to TRBJ1-3; unclear D gene. Between the trimmed V and J ends, which lost 5 bases and 0 bases, there was a span of 5 bases. The CDR3 loop spans 13 amino acids. The germline V gene encodes CDR1 KGHSH and CDR2 LQKENI. The CDR3 protein is CASSDSSGNTIYF. The CDR3 nucleotides read TGTGCCAGCTCAGATTCCTCTGGAAACACCATATATTTT.

This clonotype was detected a few times. In DNA form, the CDR3 reads TGCAGTGCTTCGAGAGGTTCCTACGAGCAGTACTTC. It specifies CSASRGSYEQYF. The rearrangement joins TRBV20-1 to TRBJ2-7; D call uncertain. CDR1 and CDR2 from the germline V gene are DFQATT and SNEGSKA (reference sequence). Trimming stripped 5 bases from V and 1 base from J, with 9 bases between. CDR3 length: 12 amino acids.

The chain combines TRBV5-8 with TRBJ1-6, with D hard to call. CDR3 length: 11 residues. Germline lookup yields CDR1 SGHTS and CDR2 YDEGEE. The ends were cut back, 6 bases at V and 8 bases at J, with 6 bases in the middle. The CDR3 DNA follows: TGTGCCAGCAACTTTCATTCACCCCTCCACTTT. It yields the protein CASNFHSPLHF.

This chain links TRBV2 with TRBJ2-3; TRBD1 agrees at 7 bases. This CDR3 has 14 amino acids. Looked up from germline, CDR1 is SNHLY and CDR2 is FYNNEI. With 3 bases clipped from V and 5 bases from J, the junction kept 5 bases outside the gene matches. The CDR3, as DNA: TGTGCCAGCAGTGACCCAGGGGGAGTAGATACGCAGTATTTT. It translates to CASSDPGGVDTQYF. The full variable domain, completed using reference TRBV2 and TRBJ2-3, is EPEVTQTPSHQVTQMGQEVILRCVPISNHLYFYWYRQILGQKVEFLVSFYNNEISEKSEIFDDQFSVERPDGSNFTLKIRSTKLEDSAMYFCASSDPGGVDTQYFGPGTRLTVL.

The chain links TRBV24-1 to TRBJ2-1, with D unresolved. The CDR3 loop spans 17 amino acids. V was trimmed by 4 bases and J by 0 bases, leaving 15 bases between them. Germline-derived CDR1 and CDR2 are KGHDR and SFDVKD. CDR3 amino acids: CATSDSLAESSYNEQFF. The CDR3 DNA reads as TGTGCCACCAGTGACTCCTTAGCAGAAAGCTCCTACAATGAGCAGTTCTTC.

This clonotype appeared a few times. This chain uses TRBV7-6 with TRBJ2-1, with TRBD2 matching over 11 bases. V gave up 4 bases and J gave up 10 bases; unmatched junction bases: 12. The CDR3 runs to 16 residues. Germline lookup yields CDR1 SGHVS and CDR2 FNYEAQ. The CDR3 DNA reads TGTGCCAGCAGCTCAAGGGGACTAGCGGAGCTGGAGGAGCAGTTCTTC. This translates into CASSSRGLAELEEQFF.

This clonotype was seen more than once but under ten times. The rearrangement links TRBV7-9 to TRBJ1-1; D not resolved. V was shortened by 1 base and J by 0 bases, with 6 bases between the two germline ends. Germline lookup yields CDR1 SEHNR and CDR2 FQNEAQ (reference sequence). This CDR3 is built from 14 residues. The CDR3 DNA follows: TGTGCCAGCAGCTTAGAGAGCGTGAACACTGAAGCTTTCTTT. Its translation is CASSLESVNTEAFF.